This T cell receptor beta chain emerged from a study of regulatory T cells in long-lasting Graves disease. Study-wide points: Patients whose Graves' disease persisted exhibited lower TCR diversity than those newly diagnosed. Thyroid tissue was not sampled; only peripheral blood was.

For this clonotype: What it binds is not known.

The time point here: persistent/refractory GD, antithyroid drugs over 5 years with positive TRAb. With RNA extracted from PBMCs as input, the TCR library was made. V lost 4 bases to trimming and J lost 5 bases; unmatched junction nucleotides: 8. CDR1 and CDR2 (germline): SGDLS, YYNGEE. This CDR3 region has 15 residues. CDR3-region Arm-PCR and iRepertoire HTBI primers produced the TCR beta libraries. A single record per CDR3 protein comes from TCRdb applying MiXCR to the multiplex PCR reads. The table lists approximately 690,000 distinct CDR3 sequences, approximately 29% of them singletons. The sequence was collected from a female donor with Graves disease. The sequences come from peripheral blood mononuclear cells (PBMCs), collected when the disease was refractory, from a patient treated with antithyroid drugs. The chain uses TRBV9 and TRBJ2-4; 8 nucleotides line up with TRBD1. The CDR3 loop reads CASSPTGGIQNIQYF. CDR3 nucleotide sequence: TGTGCCAGCAGCCCCACAGGGGGGATTCAAAACATTCAGTACTTC. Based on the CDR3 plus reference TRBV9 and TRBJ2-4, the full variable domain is DSGVTQTPKHLITATGQRVTLRCSPRSGDLSVYWYQQSLDQGLQFLIQYYNGEERAKGNILERFSAQQFPDLHSELNLSSLELGDSALYFCASSPTGGIQNIQYFGAGTRLSVL.